This T cell receptor (beta chain) was captured in a study of T cell responses to AZD1222 COVID-19 vaccine. CDR3 length equals 14 residues. Germline V gene sequence: CDR1 KGHSH, CDR2 LQKENI. Trimming stripped 3 bases from V and 11 bases from J, with 19 bases between. Assay: immunoSEQ multiplex PCR; the TCRdb copy retains only in-frame clones and omits some. The sample has some 130,000 clones, 90% to 95% seen once; the top ten hold about 6.7%. The source was peripheral blood, collected 28 days after the second AZD1222 dose. The chain joins TRBV18 to TRBJ1-1, with D perhaps TRBD1 (5 bases). This TCR was sampled from an adult who received the AZD1222 COVID-19 vaccine. CDR3 nucleotide sequence: TGTGCCAGCTCACCGTTAGACCGGCAGGGTGGTGCTTTCTTT. It codes for CASSPLDRQGGAFF.